This T cell receptor (beta chain) appears in the sequencing data of a study of cytomegalovirus exposure and HLA in healthy donors. Study outcomes and limitations: Per a prior analysis, the majority of TCR beta V segments were productive roughly 90% or roughly 30% of the time.

Germline trimming cut 5 bases from V and 1 base from J; bases unmatched to any gene: 5. The CDR3 has 14 amino acids. CDR1 and CDR2 from the germline V gene are MNHEY and SMNVEV (reference sequence). The PCR ran on 60 Vbeta and 13 Jbeta primers. Assay used: immunoSEQ multiplex PCR; TCRdb lists only in-frame clones, some missing. Among 200,000 to 250,000 clones listed, 78% were seen once. Notes on this clone: Its matching antigen is unknown.

The TCR sequence derives from a male donor in good health and CMV-seronegative. Sequencing was carried out using PBMCs. This chain joins TRBV27 and TRBJ2-7; TRBD1 matches 7 bases. CDR3 sequence: CASSPRTGSYEQYF. The CDR3 coding sequence is TGTGCCAGCAGTCCGAGGACAGGTTCCTACGAGCAGTACTTC.